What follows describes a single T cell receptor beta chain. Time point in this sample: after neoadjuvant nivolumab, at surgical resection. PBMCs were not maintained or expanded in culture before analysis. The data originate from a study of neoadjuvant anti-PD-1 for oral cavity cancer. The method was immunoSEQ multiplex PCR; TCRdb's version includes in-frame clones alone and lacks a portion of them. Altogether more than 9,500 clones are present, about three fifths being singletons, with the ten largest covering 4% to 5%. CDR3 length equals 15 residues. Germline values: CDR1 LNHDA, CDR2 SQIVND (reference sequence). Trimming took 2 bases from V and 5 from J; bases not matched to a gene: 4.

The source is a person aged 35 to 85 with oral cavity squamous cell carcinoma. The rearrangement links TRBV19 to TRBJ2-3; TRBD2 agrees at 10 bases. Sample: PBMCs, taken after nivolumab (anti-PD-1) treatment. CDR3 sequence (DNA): TGTGCCAGTAGTATAATAGCGGGGGGCCTAGATACGCAGTATTTT. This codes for CASSIIAGGLDTQYF.